This TCR beta chain was retrieved from a study of blood T cell repertoires in COVID-19 (dated by TCRdb to 2019 to 2021). For context, the study as a whole: Samples from collaborators originated in the United States, Italy and Spain and spanned both the acute and convalescent phases of COVID-19. Samples were obtained from the ongoing ImmuneRACE study (first 160 participants) and from 1,254 subjects provided by 6 global collaborators. The material from the prospective study consisted of cDNA or gDNA derived from T cells, B-cell-depleted T cells, or PBMCs. Where available, HLA class I and class II types were taken from metadata supplied by the sample provider and were not determined by assay-based typing. Nearly every sample came with metadata listing a de-identified subject ID, COVID-19 status, age in years and sex. The repertoires were released in a freely available public database intended as a resource for research on the immune response to SARS-CoV-2. Subjects who had been exposed to COVID-19, were actively infected with it, or had recovered from it provided the deeply sampled blood TCRbeta repertoires that made up the dataset. The investigation overall reported the following: Clinical and demographic metadata were provided uncurated, with the amount varying by source and participant.

The sample holds a few counts of this clone. The specificity of this receptor is unknown. Per-base qualities were not stored, and no clone one base away is much larger. One collaborating source in Seattle enrolled patients during active infection and followed them longitudinally through the course of disease. Each collaborating institution followed its own protocols to collect whole blood in K2EDTA tubes. Collaborator samples were shipped for TCRbeta analysis as frozen whole blood, isolated PBMCs, or DNA extracted from either sample type. From a lookup of the germline V gene, CDR1 and CDR2 are MDHEN and SYDVKM. The CDR3 spans 13 residues, from the cysteine through the phenylalanine. Only the CDR3 DNA is retained, 39 bases long and in frame from the first base. From V the trimming removes 10 bases and from J it removes 2 bases, while the gene matches leave 5 bases of the junction unaccounted for. The immunoSEQ Assay, a bias-controlled multiplex PCR, was used to amplify TCRbeta CDR3 regions from genomic DNA. The authors processed their data as follows. The number of nucleated cells in each sample was estimated from the amplification of reference gene primers within the assay. Sequence reads were collapsed and filtered to measure the absolute abundance of every unique TCRbeta CDR3 rearrangement. For each sample, productive Simpson clonality was calculated by taking the square root of Simpson's diversity index across productive rearrangements. Here the immuneACCESS table is served through TCRdb, limited to in-frame sequences with V and J called. Missing clones are a known gap in these copies; in checked studies unresolved V genes cover under half, and the rest lacks a known reason. That table is the source of V, J and clone size, and D and trimming were worked out from the DNA. Here the sample has around 290,000 clones; approximately 91% occur a single time. The top ten hold about 2.2% of the sample.

The TCR sequence derives from a young woman with COVID-19, enrolled during active disease. The V and J segments used are TRBV28 and TRBJ1-2; 9 junctional bases match TRBD1. The sample taken for sequencing was peripheral blood. The bases are TGTGCCAACCGGGACAGGGTGAACTATGGCTACACCTTC. This gives the protein CANRDRVNYGYTF.